The source of this T cell receptor beta chain is a study of beta chain features in type 1 diabetes. Points from the study as a whole: Diminished insertions and augmented deletions at VDJ junctions characterized type 1 diabetes patients.

Expressed TCRB transcripts were sequenced after all isolated RNA was converted to cDNA. TCRdb keeps only in-frame clones here, not all; method: immunoSEQ multiplex PCR. The sample lists 400,000 to 550,000 clones; about an eighth were seen once. A note on this clone: Antigen: not known.

CDR1 and CDR2 (germline): SEHNR, FQNEAQ (reference sequence). CDR3 size: 14 residues. Trimming removed 7 bases from V and 10 bases from J, with 22 bases in between. Material for sequencing was naive CD4+ T cells from blood. The receptor comes from a woman in her late teens or twenties in good health. The chain carries TRBV7-9 and TRBJ1-1, with a weak D call TRBD1 (6 bases). CDR3 in amino acids: CASTQTGGARIAFF. CDR3 DNA: TGTGCCAGCACTCAGACAGGCGGGGCCCGTATAGCTTTCTTT.